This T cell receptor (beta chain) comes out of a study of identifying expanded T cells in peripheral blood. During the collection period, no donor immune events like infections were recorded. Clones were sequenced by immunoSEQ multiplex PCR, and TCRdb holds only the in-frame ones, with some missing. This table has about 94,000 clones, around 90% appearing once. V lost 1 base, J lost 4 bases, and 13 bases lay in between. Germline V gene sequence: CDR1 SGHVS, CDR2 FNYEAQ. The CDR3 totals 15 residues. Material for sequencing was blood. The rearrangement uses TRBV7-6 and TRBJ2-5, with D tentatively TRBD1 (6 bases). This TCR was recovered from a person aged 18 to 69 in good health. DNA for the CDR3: TGTGCCAGCAGCTTAGAACGGGGCAGGGGAGAGACCCAGTACTTC. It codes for CASSLERGRGETQYF.